The clone carrying this T cell receptor beta chain was seen ten or more times. Time point reported: newly diagnosed GD, antithyroid drugs for less than 3 months. Extracted PBMC RNA gave rise to the TCR library. This entry comes from a study of regulatory T cells in long-lasting Graves disease. Study background: Those Graves' patients who were newly diagnosed had been on antithyroid drugs under 3 months.

HTBI primers from iRepertoire and Arm-PCR of CDR3 regions yielded the TCR beta libraries. MiXCR was run by TCRdb on the multiplex PCR reads, yielding one entry per CDR3 protein. In the table there are around 420,000 distinct CDR3 sequences, 15% of which are singletons. This specimen was peripheral blood mononuclear cells (PBMCs), taken at new diagnosis, from a patient treated with antithyroid drugs. This TCR was sampled from a female donor with Graves disease.

The CDR3 sequence: CASSPNTGNEGYTF. For the CDR3, the DNA is TGTGCCAGCAGTCCTAATACAGGGAATGAAGGCTACACCTTC. The chain couples TRBV27 to TRBJ1-2, with TRBD1 as a possible D gene (6 bases). The CDR3 consists of 14 residues. The germline gives CDR1 MNHEY, CDR2 SMNVEV (reference sequence). The ends were cut back, 5 bases at V and 8 bases at J, with 18 bases in the middle.